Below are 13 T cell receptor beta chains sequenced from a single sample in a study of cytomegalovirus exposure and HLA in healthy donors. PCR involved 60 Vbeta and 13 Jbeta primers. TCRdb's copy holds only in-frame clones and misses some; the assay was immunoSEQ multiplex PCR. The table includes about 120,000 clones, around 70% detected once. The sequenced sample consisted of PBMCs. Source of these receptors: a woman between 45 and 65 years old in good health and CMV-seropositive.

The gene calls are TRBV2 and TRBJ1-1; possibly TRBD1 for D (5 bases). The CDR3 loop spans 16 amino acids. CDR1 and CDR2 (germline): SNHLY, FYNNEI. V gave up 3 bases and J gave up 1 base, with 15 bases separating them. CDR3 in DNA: TGTGCCAGCAGTGAGACGGGGGGGGTCGGGAACACTGAAGCTTTCTTT. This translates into CASSETGGVGNTEAFF.

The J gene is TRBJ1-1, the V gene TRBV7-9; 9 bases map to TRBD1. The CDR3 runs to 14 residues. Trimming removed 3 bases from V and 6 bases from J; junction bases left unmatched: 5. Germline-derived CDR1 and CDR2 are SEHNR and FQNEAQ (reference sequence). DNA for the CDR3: TGTGCCAGCAGCTTCGCGGACAGGGGAGCTGAAGCTTTCTTT. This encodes CASSFADRGAEAFF.

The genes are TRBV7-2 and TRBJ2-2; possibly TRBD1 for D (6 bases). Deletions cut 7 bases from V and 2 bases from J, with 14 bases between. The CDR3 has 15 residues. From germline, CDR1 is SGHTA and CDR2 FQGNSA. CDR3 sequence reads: CASISGQSNTGELFF. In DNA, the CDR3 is TGTGCCAGCATTAGTGGACAGTCTAACACCGGGGAGCTGTTTTTT.

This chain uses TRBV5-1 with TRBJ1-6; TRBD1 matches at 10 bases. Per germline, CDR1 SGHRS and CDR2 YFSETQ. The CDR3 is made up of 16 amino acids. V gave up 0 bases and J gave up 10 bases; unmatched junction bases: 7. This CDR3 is CASSLDGQGGSSPLHF. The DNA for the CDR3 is TGCGCCAGCAGCTTGGATGGACAGGGGGGTAGCTCACCCCTCCACTTT.

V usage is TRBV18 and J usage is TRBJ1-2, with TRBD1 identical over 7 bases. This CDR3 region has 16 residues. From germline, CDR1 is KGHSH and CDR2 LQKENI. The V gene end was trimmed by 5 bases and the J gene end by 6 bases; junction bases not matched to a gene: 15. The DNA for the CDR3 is TGTGCCAGCTCATTACCTTTAACAGGGGCGCTGAATGGCTACACCTTC. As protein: CASSLPLTGALNGYTF.

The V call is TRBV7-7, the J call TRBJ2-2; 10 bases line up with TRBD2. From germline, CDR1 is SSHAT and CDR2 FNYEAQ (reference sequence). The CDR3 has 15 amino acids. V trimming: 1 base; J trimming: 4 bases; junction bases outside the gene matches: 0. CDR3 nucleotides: TGTGCCAGCAGCTTAGGACTAGCGGGCACCGGGGAGCTGTTTTTT. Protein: CASSLGLAGTGELFF.

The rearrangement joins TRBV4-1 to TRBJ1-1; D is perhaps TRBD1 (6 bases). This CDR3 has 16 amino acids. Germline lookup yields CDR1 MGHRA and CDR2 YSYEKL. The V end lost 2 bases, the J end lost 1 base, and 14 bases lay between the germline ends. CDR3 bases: TGCGCCAGCAGCCAACCCCCGGGACATTCGAACACTGAAGCTTTCTTT. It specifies CASSQPPGHSNTEAFF.

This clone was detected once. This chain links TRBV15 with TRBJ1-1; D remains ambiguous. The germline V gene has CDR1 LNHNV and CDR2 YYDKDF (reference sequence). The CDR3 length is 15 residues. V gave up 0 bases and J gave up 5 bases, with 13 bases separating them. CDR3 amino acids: CATSRDLRGGTEAFF. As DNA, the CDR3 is TGTGCCACCAGCAGAGATCTCCGCGGAGGGACTGAAGCTTTCTTT.

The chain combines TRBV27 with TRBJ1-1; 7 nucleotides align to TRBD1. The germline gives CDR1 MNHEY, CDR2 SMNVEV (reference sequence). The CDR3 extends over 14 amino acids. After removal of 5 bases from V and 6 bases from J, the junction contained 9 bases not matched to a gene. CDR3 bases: TGTGCCAGCAGTGGGGCGACAGGGCTCTCTGAAGCTTTCTTT. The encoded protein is CASSGATGLSEAFF.

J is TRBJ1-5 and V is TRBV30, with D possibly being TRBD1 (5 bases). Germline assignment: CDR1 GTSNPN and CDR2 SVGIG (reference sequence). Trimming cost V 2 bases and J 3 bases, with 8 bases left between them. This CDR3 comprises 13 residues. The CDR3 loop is CAWSPQDNQPQHF. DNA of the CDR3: TGTGCCTGGAGTCCACAGGACAATCAGCCCCAGCATTTT.

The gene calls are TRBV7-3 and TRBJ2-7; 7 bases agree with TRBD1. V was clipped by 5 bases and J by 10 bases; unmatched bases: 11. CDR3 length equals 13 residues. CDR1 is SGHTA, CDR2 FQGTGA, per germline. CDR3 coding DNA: TGTGCCAGCAGCCTAATGCAGGGGGAATCTCAGTACTTC. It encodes CASSLMQGESQYF. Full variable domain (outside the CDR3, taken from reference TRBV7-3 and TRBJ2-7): GAGVSQTPSNKVTEKGKYVELRCDPISGHTALYWYRQSLGQGPEFLIYFQGTGAADDSGLPNDRFFAVRPEGSVSTLKIQRTERGDSAVYLCASSLMQGESQYFGPGTRLTVT.

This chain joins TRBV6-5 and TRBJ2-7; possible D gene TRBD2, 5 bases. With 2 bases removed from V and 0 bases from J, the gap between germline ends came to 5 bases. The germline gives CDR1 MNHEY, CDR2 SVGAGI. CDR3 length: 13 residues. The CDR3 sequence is CASSYGLSYEQYF. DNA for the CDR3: TGTGCCAGCAGTTACGGACTCTCCTACGAGCAGTACTTC.

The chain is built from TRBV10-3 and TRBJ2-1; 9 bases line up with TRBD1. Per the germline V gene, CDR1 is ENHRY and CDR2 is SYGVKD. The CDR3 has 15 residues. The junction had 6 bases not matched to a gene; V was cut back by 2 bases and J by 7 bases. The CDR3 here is CAISEGDRVGNEQFF. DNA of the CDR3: TGTGCCATCAGTGAGGGGGACAGGGTGGGAAATGAGCAGTTCTTC.